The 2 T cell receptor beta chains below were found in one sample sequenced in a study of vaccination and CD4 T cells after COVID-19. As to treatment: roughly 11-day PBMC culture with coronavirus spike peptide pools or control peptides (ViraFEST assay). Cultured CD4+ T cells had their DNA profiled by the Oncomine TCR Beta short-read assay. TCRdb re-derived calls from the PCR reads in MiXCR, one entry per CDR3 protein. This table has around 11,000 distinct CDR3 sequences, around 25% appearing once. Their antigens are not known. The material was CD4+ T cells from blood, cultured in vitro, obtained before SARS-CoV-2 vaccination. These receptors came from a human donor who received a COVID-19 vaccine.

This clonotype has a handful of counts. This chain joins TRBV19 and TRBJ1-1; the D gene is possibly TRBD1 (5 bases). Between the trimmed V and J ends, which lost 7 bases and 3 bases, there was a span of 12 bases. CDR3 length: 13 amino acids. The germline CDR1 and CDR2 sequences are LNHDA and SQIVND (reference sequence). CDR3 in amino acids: CASTERGHTEAFF. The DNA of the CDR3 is TGTGCCAGTACTGAGAGGGGTCACACTGAAGCTTTCTTT.

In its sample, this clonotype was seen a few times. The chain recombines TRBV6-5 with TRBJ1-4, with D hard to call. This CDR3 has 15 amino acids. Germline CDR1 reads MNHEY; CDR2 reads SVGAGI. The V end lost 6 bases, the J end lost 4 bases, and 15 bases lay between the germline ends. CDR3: CASSYQHGSNEKLFF. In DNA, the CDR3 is TGTGCCAGCAGCTACCAGCACGGTAGTAATGAAAAACTGTTTTTT.